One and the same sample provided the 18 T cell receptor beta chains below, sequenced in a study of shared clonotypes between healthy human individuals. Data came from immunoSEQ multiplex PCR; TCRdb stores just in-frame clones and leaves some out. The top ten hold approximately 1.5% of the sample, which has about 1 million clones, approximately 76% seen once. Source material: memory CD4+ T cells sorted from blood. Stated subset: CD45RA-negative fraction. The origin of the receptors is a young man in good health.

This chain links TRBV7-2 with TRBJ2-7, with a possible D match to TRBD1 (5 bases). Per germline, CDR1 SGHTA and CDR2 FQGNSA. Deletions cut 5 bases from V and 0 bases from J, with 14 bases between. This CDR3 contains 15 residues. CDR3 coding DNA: TGTGCCAGCAGCCCAAGGGGTGGCAGCTCCTACGAGCAGTACTTC. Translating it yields CASSPRGGSSYEQYF.

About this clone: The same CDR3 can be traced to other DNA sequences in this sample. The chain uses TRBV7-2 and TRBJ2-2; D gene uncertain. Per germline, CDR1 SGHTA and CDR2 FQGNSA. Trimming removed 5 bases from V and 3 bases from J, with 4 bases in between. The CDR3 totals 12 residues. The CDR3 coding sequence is TGTGCCAGCAGCACGTACACCGGGGAGCTGTTTTTT. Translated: CASSTYTGELFF.

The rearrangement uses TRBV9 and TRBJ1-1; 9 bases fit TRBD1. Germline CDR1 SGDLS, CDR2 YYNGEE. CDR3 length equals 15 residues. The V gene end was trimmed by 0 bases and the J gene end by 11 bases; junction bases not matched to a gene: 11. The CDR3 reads CASSVDGRTGVDAFF. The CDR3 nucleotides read TGTGCCAGCAGCGTAGATGGTAGGACAGGGGTAGACGCTTTCTTT.

In nucleotides, the CDR3 is TGTGCCAGCAGCCAGGGACAGGGTGGGAAGACCGGGGAGCTGTTTTTT. Amino acid sequence: CASSQGQGGKTGELFF. The chain has TRBV4-2 and TRBJ2-2; TRBD1 aligns across 9 bases. Germline V gives CDR1 LGHNA, CDR2 YNFKEQ. The CDR3 covers 16 residues. V dropped 3 bases and J dropped 5; count of bases not matched to a gene: 7.

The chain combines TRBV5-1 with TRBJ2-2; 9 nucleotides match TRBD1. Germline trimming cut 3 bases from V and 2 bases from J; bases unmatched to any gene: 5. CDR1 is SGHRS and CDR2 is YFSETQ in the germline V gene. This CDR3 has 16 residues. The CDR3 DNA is TGCGCCAGCAGCTGGCGGACAGGGGATAACACCGGGGAGCTGTTTTTT. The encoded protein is CASSWRTGDNTGELFF.

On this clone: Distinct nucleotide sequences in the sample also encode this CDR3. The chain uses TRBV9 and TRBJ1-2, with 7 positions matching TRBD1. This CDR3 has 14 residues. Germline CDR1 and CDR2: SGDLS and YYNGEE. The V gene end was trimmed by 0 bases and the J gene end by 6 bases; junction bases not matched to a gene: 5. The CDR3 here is CASSVGTGVDGYTF. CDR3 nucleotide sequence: TGTGCCAGCAGCGTAGGAACAGGGGTAGATGGCTACACCTTC.

CDR3 bases: TGTGCCAGCAGTTTGGTCCCCCATAATAGGGTGGTCGGGGATACGCAGTATTTT. Its protein is CASSLVPHNRVVGDTQYF. The chain couples TRBV28 to TRBJ2-3; the D is unclear. This CDR3 region has 18 residues. Germline V gives CDR1 MDHEN, CDR2 SYDVKM. Trimming removed 3 bases at V and 6 bases at J, with 25 bases between.

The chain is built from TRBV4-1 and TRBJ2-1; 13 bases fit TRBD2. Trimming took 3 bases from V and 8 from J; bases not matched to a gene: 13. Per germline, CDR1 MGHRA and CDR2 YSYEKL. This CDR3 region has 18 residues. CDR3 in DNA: TGCGCCAGCAGCCACCCCACCTGGACTAGCGGGAGAGGCGATGAGCAGTTCTTC. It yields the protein CASSHPTWTSGRGDEQFF.

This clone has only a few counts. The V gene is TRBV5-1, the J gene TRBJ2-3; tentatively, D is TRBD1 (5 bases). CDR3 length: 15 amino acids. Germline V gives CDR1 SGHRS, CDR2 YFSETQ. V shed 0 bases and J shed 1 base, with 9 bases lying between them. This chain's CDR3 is CASSLEQVGTDTQYF. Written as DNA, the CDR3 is TGCGCCAGCAGCTTGGAACAGGTCGGCACAGATACGCAGTATTTT.

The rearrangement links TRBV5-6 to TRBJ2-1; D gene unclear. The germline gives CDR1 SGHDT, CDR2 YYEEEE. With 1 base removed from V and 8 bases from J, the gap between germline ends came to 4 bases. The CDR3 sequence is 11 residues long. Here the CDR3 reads CASSLFYEQFF. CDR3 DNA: TGTGCCAGCAGCTTGTTTTATGAGCAGTTCTTC. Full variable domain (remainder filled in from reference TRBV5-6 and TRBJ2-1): DAGVTQSPTHLIKTRGQQVTLRCSPKSGHDTVSWYQQALGQGPQFIFQYYEEEERQRGNFPDRFSGHQFPNYSSELNVNALLLGDSALYLCASSLFYEQFFGPGTRLTVL.

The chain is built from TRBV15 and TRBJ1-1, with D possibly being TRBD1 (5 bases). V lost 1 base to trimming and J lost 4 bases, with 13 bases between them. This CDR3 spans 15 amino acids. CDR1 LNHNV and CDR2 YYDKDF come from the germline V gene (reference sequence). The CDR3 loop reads CATSRGLTGGTEAFF. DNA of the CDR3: TGTGCCACCAGCAGAGGCCTAACGGGGGGCACTGAAGCTTTCTTT.

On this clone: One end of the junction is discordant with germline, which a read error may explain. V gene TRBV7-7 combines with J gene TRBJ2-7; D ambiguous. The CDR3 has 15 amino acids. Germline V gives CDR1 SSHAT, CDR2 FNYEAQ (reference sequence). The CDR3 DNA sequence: TGTGCTAGCAGCTTAGCTGCAAGCCCAACGGGCGAGCAGTACTTC. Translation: CASSLAASPTGEQYF.

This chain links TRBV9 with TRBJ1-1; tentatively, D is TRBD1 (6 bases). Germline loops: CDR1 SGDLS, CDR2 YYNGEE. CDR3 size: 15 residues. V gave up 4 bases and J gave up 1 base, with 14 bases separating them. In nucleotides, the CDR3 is TGTGCCAGCAGCCCCGGAGGACAGCGGAACACTGAAGCTTTCTTT. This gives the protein CASSPGGQRNTEAFF.

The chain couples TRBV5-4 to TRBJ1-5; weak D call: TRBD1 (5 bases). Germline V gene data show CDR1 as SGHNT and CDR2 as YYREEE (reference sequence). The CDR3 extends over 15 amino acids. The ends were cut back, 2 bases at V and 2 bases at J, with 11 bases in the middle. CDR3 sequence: CASSFQGPGNQPQHF. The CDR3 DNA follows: TGTGCCAGCAGCTTCCAGGGCCCGGGCAATCAGCCCCAGCATTTT. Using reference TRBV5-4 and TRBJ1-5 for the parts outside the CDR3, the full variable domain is ETGVTQSPTHLIKTRGQQVTLRCSSQSGHNTVSWYQQALGQGPQFIFQYYREEENGRGNFPPRFSGLQFPNYSSELNVNALELDDSALYLCASSFQGPGNQPQHFGDGTRLSIL.

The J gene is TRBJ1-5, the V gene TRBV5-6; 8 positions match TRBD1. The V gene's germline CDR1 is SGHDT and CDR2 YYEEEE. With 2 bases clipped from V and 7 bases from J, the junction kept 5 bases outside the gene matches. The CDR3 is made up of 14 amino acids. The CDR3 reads CASSFQGARQPQHF. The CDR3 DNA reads TGTGCCAGCAGCTTTCAGGGGGCACGGCAGCCCCAGCATTTT. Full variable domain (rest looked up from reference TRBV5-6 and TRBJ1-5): DAGVTQSPTHLIKTRGQQVTLRCSPKSGHDTVSWYQQALGQGPQFIFQYYEEEERQRGNFPDRFSGHQFPNYSSELNVNALLLGDSALYLCASSFQGARQPQHFGDGTRLSIL.

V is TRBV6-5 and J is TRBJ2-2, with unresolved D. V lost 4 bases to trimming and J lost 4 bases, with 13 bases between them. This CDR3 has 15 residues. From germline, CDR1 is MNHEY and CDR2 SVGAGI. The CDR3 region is CASSLTQDRTGELFF. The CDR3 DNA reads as TGTGCCAGCAGTTTGACTCAGGATCGCACCGGGGAGCTGTTTTTT.

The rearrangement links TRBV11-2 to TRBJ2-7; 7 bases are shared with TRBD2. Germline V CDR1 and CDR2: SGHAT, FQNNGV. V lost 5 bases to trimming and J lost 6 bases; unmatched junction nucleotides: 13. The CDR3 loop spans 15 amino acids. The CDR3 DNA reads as TGTGCCAGCAGCCCTGGGGGAGGGGTGACGGGCGAGCAGTACTTC. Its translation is CASSPGGGVTGEQYF.

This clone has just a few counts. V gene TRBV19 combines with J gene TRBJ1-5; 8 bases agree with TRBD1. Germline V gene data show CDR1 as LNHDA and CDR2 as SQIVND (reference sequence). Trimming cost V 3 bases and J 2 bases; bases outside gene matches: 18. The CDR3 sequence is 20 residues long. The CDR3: CASSIPWGARGRVGNQPQHF. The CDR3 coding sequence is TGTGCCAGTAGTATCCCCTGGGGGGCCAGGGGGCGCGTGGGCAATCAGCCCCAGCATTTT.